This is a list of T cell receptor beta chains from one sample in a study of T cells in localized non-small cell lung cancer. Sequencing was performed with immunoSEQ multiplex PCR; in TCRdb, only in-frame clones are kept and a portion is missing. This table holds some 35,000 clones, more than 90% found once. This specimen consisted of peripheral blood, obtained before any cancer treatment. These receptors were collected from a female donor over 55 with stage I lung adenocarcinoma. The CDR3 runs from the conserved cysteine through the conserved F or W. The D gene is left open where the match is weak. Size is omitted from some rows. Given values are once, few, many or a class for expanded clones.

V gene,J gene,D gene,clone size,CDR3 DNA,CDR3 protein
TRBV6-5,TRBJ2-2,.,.,TGTGCCAGCAGTTTAGAGTACTCGAACACCGGGGAGCTGTTTTTT,CASSLEYSNTGELFF
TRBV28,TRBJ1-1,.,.,TGTGCCAGCACCACTATCTGGCGGGGGCGGGTGAACACTGAAGCTTTCTTT,CASTTIWRGRVNTEAFF
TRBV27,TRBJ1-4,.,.,TGTGCCAGCCGCTCTATTGATGGGATCCCCAATGAAAAACTGTTTTTT,CASRSIDGIPNEKLFF
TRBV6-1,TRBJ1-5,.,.,TGTGCCAGCAGTGAAGAGAGCAATCAGCCCCAGCATTTT,CASSEESNQPQHF
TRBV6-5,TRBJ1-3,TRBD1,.,TGTGCCAGCAGTTTACAGGGGGCTGACTCTGGAAACACCATATATTTT,CASSLQGADSGNTIYF
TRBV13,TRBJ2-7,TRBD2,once,TGTGCCAGCAGCGACAATCCGGGACTAGGCTCCTACGAGCAGTACTTC,CASSDNPGLGSYEQYF
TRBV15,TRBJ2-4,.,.,TGTGCCACCAGCAGAGATCGAGGGAACATTCAGTACTTC,CATSRDRGNIQYF
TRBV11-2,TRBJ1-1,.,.,TGTGCCAGCAGCTTAGATTGGGGCAGGGACACTGAAGCTTTCTTT,CASSLDWGRDTEAFF
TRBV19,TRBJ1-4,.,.,TGTGCCAGTAGGGACGTATTATTTGCAACTAATGAAAAACTGTTTTTT,CASRDVLFATNEKLFF
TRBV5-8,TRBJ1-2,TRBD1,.,TGTGCCAGTATCTCGCCAGGGGGCCTCGGCTACACCTTC,CASISPGGLGYTF
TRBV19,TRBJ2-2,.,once,TGTGCCAGTAGTATTTACAGGGACACCGGGGAGCTGTTTTTT,CASSIYRDTGELFF
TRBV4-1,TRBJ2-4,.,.,TGCGCCAGCAGCCAACTATACAGTCCCAAAAACATTCAGTACTTC,CASSQLYSPKNIQYF
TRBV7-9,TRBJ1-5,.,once,TGTGCCAGCAGCTTAGATCCGGGGCACCAGCCCCAGCATTTT,CASSLDPGHQPQHF
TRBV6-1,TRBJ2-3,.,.,TGTGCCAGCAGTGACGAAGGAAGCACAGATACGCAGTATTTT,CASSDEGSTDTQYF
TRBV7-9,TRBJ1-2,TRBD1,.,TGTGCCAGCAGCCCCGACGTGGGGACAGGGTATGTGAGCTACACCTTC,CASSPDVGTGYVSYTF
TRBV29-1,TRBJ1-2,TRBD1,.,TGCAGCGTTGAAACGGACAGGGTCGGAGGCTACACCTTC,CSVETDRVGGYTF
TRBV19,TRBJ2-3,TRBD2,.,TGTGCCAGTAGTAACCTCCTCCTAGCGGGGGTGACAGATACGCAGTATTTT,CASSNLLLAGVTDTQYF
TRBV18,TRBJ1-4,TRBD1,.,TGTGCCAGCTCACCTCCCTCCGGGACAGGGGGCGTTAATGAAAAACTGTTTTTT,CASSPPSGTGGVNEKLFF
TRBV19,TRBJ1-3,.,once,TGTGCCAGTAGTATAGACCGCTACGGGCGGGGAAACACCATATATTTT,CASSIDRYGRGNTIYF
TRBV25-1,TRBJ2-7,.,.,TGTGCCAGCAGTGGTTACGAGCAGTACTTC,CASSGYEQYF
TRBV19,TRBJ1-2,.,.,TGTGCCAGTAGTATCCCAGGGCTCGGCTATGGCTACACCTTC,CASSIPGLGYGYTF
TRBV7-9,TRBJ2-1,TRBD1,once,TGTGCCAGCACCCTCGGGACAGGGATCAATGAGCAGTTCTTC,CASTLGTGINEQFF
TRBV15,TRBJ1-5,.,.,TGTGCCACCAGCAGAGCCTGGGGGAACAGGTTAATTCAGCCCCAGCATTTT,CATSRAWGNRLIQPQHF
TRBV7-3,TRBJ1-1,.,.,TGTGCCAGCAGCTTACCCCGGGGAACAACTGAAGCTTTCTTT,CASSLPRGTTEAFF
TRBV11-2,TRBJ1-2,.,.,TGTGCCAGCAGCTTAGGGGGGTTCGGGTATGGCTACACCTTC,CASSLGGFGYGYTF